These T cell receptor beta chains were read from a single sample in a study of blood T cell repertoires in COVID-19. The assay was immunoSEQ multiplex PCR, and TCRdb's table has in-frame clones only and misses some. The sample lists roughly 500,000 clones, 85% to 90% occurring once. The sample was peripheral blood. These receptors were collected from a man aged 18 to 35 with COVID-19, enrolled during active disease. CDR3s include the opening cysteine and the closing phenylalanine or tryptophan. A D gene is named only where the DNA matches it firmly. Clone size is shown for a subset of rows, as once, few, many or a class of expanded clone.

TRBD2	TRBV3-1/TRBV3-2	NA	TRBJ2-3	TGTGCCAGCAGCCGCCTTCTAGCGGGGGGGGCAGATACGCAGTATTTT	CASSRLLAGGADTQYF
NA	TRBV6-5	few	TRBJ1-1	TGTGCCAGCAGTTCACAGGGAGTAAGCACTGAAGCTTTCTTT	CASSSQGVSTEAFF
TRBD2	TRBV6-5	NA	TRBJ2-7	TGTGCCAGCAGGGTAGCGGGGGGGAACGAGCAGTACTTC	CASRVAGGNEQYF
NA	TRBV5-6	NA	TRBJ2-1	TGTGCCAGCAGCCTACGGGGGTCCAATGAGCAGTTCTTC	CASSLRGSNEQFF
NA	TRBV19	NA	TRBJ1-5	TGTGCCAGTAGTAACCGTCCCAGTCAGCCCCAGCATTTT	CASSNRPSQPQHF
TRBD2	TRBV7-3	NA	TRBJ2-1	TGTGCCAGCAGCCAGCGGGAAGGTGAGCAGTTCTTC	CASSQREGEQFF
TRBD1	TRBV5-1	NA	TRBJ2-1	TGCGCCAGCAGCTTCGGGACAGGGAGTTATGAGCAGTTCTTC	CASSFGTGSYEQFF
NA	TRBV11-2	few	TRBJ2-2	TGTGCCAGCAGCTTACTCCTCGGGGATACCGGGGAGCTGTTTTTT	CASSLLLGDTGELFF
TRBD1	TRBV9	NA	TRBJ2-2	TGTGCCAGCAGCTTAACCGGGACAGGGGAGGTCGGGGAGCTGTTTTTT	CASSLTGTGEVGELFF
NA	TRBV3-1/TRBV3-2	NA	TRBJ2-3	TGTGCCAGCAGCCAAGTATTAGGGACTTCAGACACAGATACGCAGTATTTT	CASSQVLGTSDTDTQYF
TRBD1	TRBV18	NA	TRBJ1-1	TGTGCCAGCTCACCACGGGACAGGGGGCTACTCCAGAACACTGAAGCTTTCTTT	CASSPRDRGLLQNTEAFF
NA	TRBV24-1	NA	TRBJ2-1	TGTGCCACCAGTCCCTGGGGGGACGAGCAGTTCTTC	CATSPWGDEQFF
NA	TRBV18	once	TRBJ2-3	TGTGCCAGCTCACCGGCTAGCTTTCCAGATACGCAGTATTTT	CASSPASFPDTQYF